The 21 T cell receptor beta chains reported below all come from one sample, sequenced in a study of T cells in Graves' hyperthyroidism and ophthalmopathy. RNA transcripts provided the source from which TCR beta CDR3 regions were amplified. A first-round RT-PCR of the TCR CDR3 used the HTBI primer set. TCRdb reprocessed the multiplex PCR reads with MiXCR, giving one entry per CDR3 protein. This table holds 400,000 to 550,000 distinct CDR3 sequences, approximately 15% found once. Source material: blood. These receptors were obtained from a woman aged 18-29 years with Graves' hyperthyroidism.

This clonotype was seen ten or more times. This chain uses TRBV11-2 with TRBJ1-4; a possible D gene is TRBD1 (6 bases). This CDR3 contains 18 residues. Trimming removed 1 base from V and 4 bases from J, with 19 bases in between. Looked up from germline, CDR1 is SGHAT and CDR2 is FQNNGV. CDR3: CASSLVGAGEPFNEKLFF. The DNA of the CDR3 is TGTGCCAGCAGCTTAGTAGGGGCAGGGGAGCCCTTTAATGAAAAACTGTTTTTT.

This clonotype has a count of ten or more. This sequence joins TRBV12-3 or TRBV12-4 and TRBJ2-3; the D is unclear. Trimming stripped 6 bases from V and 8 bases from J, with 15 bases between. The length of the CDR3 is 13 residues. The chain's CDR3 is CASRWSTLGTQYF. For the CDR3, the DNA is TGTGCCAGCAGGTGGTCGACTTTGGGTACGCAGTATTTT.

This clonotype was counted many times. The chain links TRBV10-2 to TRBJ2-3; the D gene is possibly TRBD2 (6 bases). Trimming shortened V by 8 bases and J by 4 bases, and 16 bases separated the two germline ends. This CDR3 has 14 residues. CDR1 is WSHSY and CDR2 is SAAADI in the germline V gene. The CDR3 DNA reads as TGCGCCAGCCTCCTCGGCGGGATACCAGATACGCAGTATTTT. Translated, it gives CASLLGGIPDTQYF.

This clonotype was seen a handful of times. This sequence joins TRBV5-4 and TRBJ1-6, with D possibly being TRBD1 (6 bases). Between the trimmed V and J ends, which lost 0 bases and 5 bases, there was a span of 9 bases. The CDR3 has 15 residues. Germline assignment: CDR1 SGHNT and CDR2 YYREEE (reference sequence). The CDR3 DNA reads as TGTGCCAGCAGCTTGGCAGGGGTGAATAATTCACCCCTCCACTTT. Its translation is CASSLAGVNNSPLHF.

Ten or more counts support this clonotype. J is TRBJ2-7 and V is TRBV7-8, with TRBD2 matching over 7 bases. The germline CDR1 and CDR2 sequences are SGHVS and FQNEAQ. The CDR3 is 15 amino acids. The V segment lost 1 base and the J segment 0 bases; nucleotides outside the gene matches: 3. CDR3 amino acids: CASSLGTRSSYEQYF. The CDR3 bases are TGTGCCAGCAGCTTAGGGACTAGGAGCTCCTACGAGCAGTACTTC.

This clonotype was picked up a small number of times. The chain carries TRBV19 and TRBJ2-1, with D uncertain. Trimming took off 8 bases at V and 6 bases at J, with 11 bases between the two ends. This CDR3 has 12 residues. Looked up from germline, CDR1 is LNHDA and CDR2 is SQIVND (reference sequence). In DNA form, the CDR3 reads TGTGCCAGTCTTCGTAGTCCCAATGAGCAGTTCTTC. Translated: CASLRSPNEQFF.

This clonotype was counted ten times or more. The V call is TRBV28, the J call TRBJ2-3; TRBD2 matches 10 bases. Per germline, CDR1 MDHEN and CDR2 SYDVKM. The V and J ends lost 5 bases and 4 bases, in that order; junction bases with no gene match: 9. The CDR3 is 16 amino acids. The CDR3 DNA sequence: TGTGCCAGCAGTCCCCTCAGCGGGAGGGGGTCAGATACGCAGTATTTT. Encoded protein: CASSPLSGRGSDTQYF.

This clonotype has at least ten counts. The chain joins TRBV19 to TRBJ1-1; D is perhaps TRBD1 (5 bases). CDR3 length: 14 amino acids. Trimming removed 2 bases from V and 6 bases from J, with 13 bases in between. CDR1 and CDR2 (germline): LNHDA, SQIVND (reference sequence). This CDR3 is CASSIPQGVAEAFF. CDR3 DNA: TGTGCCAGTAGTATACCCCAGGGAGTCGCTGAAGCTTTCTTT.

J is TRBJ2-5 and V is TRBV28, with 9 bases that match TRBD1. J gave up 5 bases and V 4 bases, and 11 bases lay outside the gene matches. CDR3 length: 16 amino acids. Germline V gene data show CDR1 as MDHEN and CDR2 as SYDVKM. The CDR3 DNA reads TGTGCCAGCAGTTATCCGGGACAGGGTATTGTGGAGACCCAGTACTTC. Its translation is CASSYPGQGIVETQYF.

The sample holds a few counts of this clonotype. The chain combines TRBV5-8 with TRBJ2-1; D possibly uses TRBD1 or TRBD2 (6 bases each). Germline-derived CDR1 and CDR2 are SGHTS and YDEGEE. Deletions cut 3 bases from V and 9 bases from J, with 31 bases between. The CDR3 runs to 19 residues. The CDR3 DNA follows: TGTGCCAGCAGCTGGCGGTGGGGGGCCGCTAGCCGTCCTCCCAGTGAGCAGTTCTTC. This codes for CASSWRWGAASRPPSEQFF.

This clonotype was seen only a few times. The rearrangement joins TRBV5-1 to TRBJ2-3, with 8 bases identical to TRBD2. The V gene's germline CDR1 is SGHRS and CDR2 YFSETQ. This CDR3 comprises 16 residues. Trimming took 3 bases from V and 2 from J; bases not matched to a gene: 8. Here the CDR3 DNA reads TGCGCCAGCAGCTCGGGACTAGTAGGGAACACAGATACGCAGTATTTT. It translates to CASSSGLVGNTDTQYF.

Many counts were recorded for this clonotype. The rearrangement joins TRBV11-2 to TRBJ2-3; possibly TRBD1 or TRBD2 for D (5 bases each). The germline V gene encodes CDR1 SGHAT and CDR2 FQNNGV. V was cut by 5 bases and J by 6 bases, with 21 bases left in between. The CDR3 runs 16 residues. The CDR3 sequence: CASSHRGYQVSDTQYF. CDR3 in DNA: TGTGCCAGCAGCCACCGGGGCTACCAAGTCTCGGATACGCAGTATTTT.

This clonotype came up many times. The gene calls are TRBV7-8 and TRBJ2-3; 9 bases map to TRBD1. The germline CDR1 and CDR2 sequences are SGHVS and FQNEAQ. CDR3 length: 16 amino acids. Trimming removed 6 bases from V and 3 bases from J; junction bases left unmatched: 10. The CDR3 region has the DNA TGTGCCAGCAGTCCTCTAAGACAGGGGGGTACAGATACGCAGTATTTT. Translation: CASSPLRQGGTDTQYF.

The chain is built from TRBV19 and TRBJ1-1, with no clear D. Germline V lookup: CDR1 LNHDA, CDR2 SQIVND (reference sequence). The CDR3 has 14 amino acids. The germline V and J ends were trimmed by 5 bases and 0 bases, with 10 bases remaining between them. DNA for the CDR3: TGTGCCAGTAGTGCGAGAGCCATGAACACTGAAGCTTTCTTT. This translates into CASSARAMNTEAFF.

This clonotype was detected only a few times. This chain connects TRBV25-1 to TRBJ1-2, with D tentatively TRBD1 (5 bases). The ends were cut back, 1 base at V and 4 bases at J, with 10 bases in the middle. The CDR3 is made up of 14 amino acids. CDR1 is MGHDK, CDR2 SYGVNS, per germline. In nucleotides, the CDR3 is TGTGCCAGCAGTGAATTGGCAGGGTCCTATGGCTACACCTTC. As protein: CASSELAGSYGYTF.

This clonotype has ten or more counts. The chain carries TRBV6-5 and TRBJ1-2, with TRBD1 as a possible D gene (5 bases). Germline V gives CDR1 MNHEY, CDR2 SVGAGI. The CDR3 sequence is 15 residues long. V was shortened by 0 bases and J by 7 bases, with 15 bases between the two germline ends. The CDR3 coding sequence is TGTGCCAGCAGTTACTCAGGGGCGCAAATACGTGGCTACACCTTC. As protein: CASSYSGAQIRGYTF.

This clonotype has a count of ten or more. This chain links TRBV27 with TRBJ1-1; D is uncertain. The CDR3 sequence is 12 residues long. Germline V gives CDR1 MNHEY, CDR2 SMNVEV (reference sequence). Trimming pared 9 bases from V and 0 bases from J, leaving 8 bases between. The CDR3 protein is CARRDMNTEAFF. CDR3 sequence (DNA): TGTGCCAGGAGAGACATGAACACTGAAGCTTTCTTT.

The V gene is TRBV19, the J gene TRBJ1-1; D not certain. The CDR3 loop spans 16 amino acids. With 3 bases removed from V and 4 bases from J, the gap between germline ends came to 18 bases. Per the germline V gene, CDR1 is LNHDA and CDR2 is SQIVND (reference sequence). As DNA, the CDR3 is TGTGCCAGTAGTATTGGTGTGGGCGATCTGGGCACTGAAGCTTTCTTT. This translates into CASSIGVGDLGTEAFF.

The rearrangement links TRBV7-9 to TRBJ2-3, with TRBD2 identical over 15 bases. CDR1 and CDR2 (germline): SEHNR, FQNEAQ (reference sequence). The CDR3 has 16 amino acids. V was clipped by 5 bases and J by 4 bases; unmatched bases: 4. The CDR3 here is CASSTWTSGRADTQYF. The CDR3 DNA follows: TGTGCCAGCAGCACCTGGACTAGCGGGAGGGCAGATACGCAGTATTTT. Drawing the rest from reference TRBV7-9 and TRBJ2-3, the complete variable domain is DTGVSQNPRHKITKRGQNVTFRCDPISEHNRLYWYRQTLGQGPEFLTYFQNEAQLEKSRLLSDRFSAERPKGSFSTLEIQRTEQGDSAMYLCASSTWTSGRADTQYFGPGTRLTVL.

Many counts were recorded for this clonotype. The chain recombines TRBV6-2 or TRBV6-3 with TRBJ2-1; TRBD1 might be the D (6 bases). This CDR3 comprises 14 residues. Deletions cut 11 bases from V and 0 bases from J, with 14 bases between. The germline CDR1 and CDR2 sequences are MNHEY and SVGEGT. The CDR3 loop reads CAVGAMSSYNEQFF. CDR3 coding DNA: TGTGCCGTGGGGGCGATGAGCTCCTACAATGAGCAGTTCTTC.

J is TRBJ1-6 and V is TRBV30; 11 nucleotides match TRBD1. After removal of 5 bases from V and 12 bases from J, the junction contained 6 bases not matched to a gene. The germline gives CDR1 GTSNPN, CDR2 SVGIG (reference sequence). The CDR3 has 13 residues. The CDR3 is CAWRGQGVGPLHF. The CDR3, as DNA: TGTGCCTGGCGGGGACAGGGGGTTGGACCCCTCCACTTT.